This T cell receptor (beta chain) appears in the sequencing data of a study of control samples from healthy donors and cancer patients. This table comes from immunoSEQ multiplex PCR, and its TCRdb copy is limited to in-frame clones, with some not included. The repertoire includes under 130,000 clones, 83% of them detected once, and around 14% sits in the top ten. CDR3 length equals 14 residues. CDR1 and CDR2 from the germline V gene are GTSNPN and SVGIG (reference sequence). V lost 0 bases, J lost 5 bases, and 11 bases lay in between. This clonotype was sampled from a woman in her fifties or sixties in good health. Sequenced sample: blood. V and J are TRBV30 and TRBJ1-5; D is perhaps TRBD1 (6 bases). Written as DNA, the CDR3 is TGTGCCTGGAGTGTAGGGGGGGGAGATCAGCCCCAGCATTTT. Protein sequence: CAWSVGGGDQPQHF.